The source of this TCR beta chain is a study of T-cell memory formation after mild COVID-19. For the study at large: The two donors had largely donor-specific TCR clusters. General study results and limits: Later expanders leaned CD4+, whereas clones that contracted between day 15 and 85 were balanced CD4/CD8. Shrinking CD4+ clones were chiefly CM and EM; CD8+ ones were chiefly EMRA.

For this clonotype: No antigen is known for it.

TCRdb analysed the 5' RACE reads with MiXCR anew, one entry per CDR3 protein. The repertoire holds approximately 100,000 distinct CDR3 sequences, with approximately 12% as singletons. The CDR3 spans 15 residues. The germline V and J ends were trimmed by 0 bases and 4 bases, with 9 bases remaining between them. The V gene's germline CDR1 is LGHNA and CDR2 YSLEER. This chain links TRBV4-3 with TRBJ2-2; D perhaps matches TRBD1 (5 bases). The receptor was derived from a man in his late teens or twenties who had mild COVID-19 (a few samples of this study predate the infection). Cell type and time point are not known. The sequenced sample was PBMCs or a T cell subset sorted from them (not recorded which). The CDR3 bases are TGCGCCAGCAGCCAAGAGGGGCTAGTCACCGGGGAGCTGTTTTTT. This sequence encodes CASSQEGLVTGELFF.